This T cell receptor beta chain was documented in a study of PD-1 blockade in mismatch repair-deficient tumors listed by TCRdb under 2017. Regarding the study in general: Between late 2013 and 2016, 86 consecutive patients with over ten mismatch repair-deficient cancer types, all previously treated and progressing, were enrolled in the trial. Tumor-associated T cell clones in the peripheral blood of patients responding to PD-1 blockade were tracked using deep sequencing of TCR CDR3 regions. Findings and caveats that apply to the study as a whole: Tumor-resident clones, often undetectable in blood before treatment, expanded rapidly after pembrolizumab and then contracted, generally before radiologic responses.

Concerning this clone itself: The antigen it binds to is not known. Per-nucleotide qualities are absent, and no much larger clonotype sits a single base away.

Mismatch repair deficiency in every enrolled patient was established by polymerase chain reaction or immunohistochemistry. TCR sequencing was carried out for a few patients who responded to pembrolizumab therapy. The phase II trial prospectively evaluated PD-1 blockade with pembrolizumab in advanced mismatch repair-deficient cancers, independent of tissue of origin. Peripheral blood T cell samples were collected serially, before PD-1 blockade began and at several time points afterward. Blood sampling times were expressed in weeks after the first pembrolizumab dose. The method was the immunoSEQ multiplex PCR assay. This immuneACCESS table, as held by TCRdb, lists in-frame sequences with V and J called but not all clones. Of the missing ones, under half trace to an unresolved V gene in checked studies; the others have no known cause. This sample holds some 48,000 clones; 81% were observed only once. Clones ranked in the top ten supply approximately 8.4% of the sample.

The CDR3 measures 15 amino acids from cysteine to phenylalanine. The retained sequence is limited to the CDR3, 45 bases, with the frame set at the first base. CDR1 and CDR2, per the germline V gene, are SGHTS and YDEGEE. V loses 4 bases, J loses 5 bases, and the germline ends lie 18 bases apart. This clonotype was sampled from an adult with mismatch repair-deficient cancer. This specimen consisted of peripheral blood, obtained roughly 20 weeks after starting pembrolizumab. Recombination linked TRBV5-8 to TRBJ1-2; the D segment cannot be called with confidence. The CDR3 protein sequence reads: CASSLSGGAIYGYTF. The DNA sequence follows: TGTGCCAGCAGCCTCTCAGGCGGAGCTATTTATGGCTACACCTTC.